This TCR beta chain emerged from a study of blood T cell repertoires in COVID-19. Using immunoSEQ multiplex PCR, the repertoire was profiled, and TCRdb retains in-frame clones only, with some absent. In the table there are over 200,000 clones, 87% of which are singletons. With 4 bases removed from V and 0 bases from J, the gap between germline ends came to 9 bases. The germline gives CDR1 SGDLS, CDR2 YYNGEE. The CDR3 consists of 14 residues. This chain joins TRBV9 and TRBJ2-3, with D maybe TRBD2 (5 bases). The sample consisted of peripheral blood. The TCR comes from a woman under 30 who had recovered from COVID-19. The CDR3, as DNA: TGTGCCAGCAGCAGAAGCGGTAGCACAGATACGCAGTATTTT. This sequence encodes CASSRSGSTDTQYF. The full variable domain, rest sourced from reference TRBV9 and TRBJ2-3, is DSGVTQTPKHLITATGQRVTLRCSPRSGDLSVYWYQQSLDQGLQFLIQYYNGEERAKGNILERFSAQQFPDLHSELNLSSLELGDSALYFCASSRSGSTDTQYFGPGTRLTVL.